These 6 T cell receptor beta chains were all obtained from the same sample, sequenced in a study of T cells in Graves' hyperthyroidism and ophthalmopathy. TCR beta CDR3 regions were amplified from RNA. The HTBI primer set drove a first-round RT-PCR of the TCR CDR3. TCRdb re-called the multiplex PCR reads with MiXCR, one entry per CDR3 protein. The table shows 400,000 to 550,000 distinct CDR3 sequences, with 13% to 15% occurring only once. Material for sequencing was blood. The receptors stem from a woman aged 18-35 years with Graves' hyperthyroidism.

Only a few counts were recorded for this clonotype. V and J are TRBV30 and TRBJ2-7; D might be TRBD1 (6 bases). Germline CDR1 reads GTSNPN; CDR2 reads SVGIG (reference sequence). V lost 3 bases to trimming and J lost 7 bases, with 10 bases between them. This CDR3 has 11 amino acids. Here the CDR3 reads CAWSLQGEQYV. The CDR3 DNA sequence: TGTGCCTGGAGCCTACAGGGAGAGCAGTACGTC.

As regards this clonotype: A much bigger clone sits one base away, suggesting this may be a read error. The chain joins TRBV29-1 to TRBJ2-1; 10 nucleotides match TRBD1. Losses at the gene ends were 5 bases for V and 8 bases for J; bases not matched to a gene: 9. The CDR3 is 14 amino acids. The germline CDR1 and CDR2 sequences are SQVTM and ANQGSEA. The CDR3 nucleotides read TGCAGCGTTAACGGACAGGGGGTTTGGGATGAGCAGTTCTTC. Its protein is CSVNGQGVWDEQFF.

This clonotype has ten or more counts. V is TRBV13 and J is TRBJ2-3, with D unclear. Per the germline V gene, CDR1 is PRHDT and CDR2 is FYEKMQ (reference sequence). CDR3 length equals 16 residues. Trimming left V 6 bases short and J 2 bases short, with 18 bases between. The CDR3 spells CASSRSDSYFTDTQYF. The CDR3 DNA reads as TGTGCCAGCAGTCGATCCGATTCTTACTTCACAGATACGCAGTATTTT.

The chain links TRBV7-3 to TRBJ2-1; 8 nucleotides match TRBD2. The CDR3 consists of 16 residues. Germline V gene lookup returns CDR1 SGHTA and CDR2 FQGTGA. V shed 1 base and J 7 bases; nucleotides not matched to a gene: 9. CDR3 in DNA: TGTGCCAGCAGCTTAATGTCGGGGGGGGGGGGGAATGAGCAGTTCTTC. Amino acid sequence: CASSLMSGGGGNEQFF.

This clonotype was detected many times. The CDR3 sequence is CASSLEGYSNQPQHF. CDR3 coding DNA: TGTGCCAGCAGTTTAGAGGGGTATAGCAATCAGCCCCAGCATTTT. The chain combines TRBV12-3 or TRBV12-4 with TRBJ1-5; TRBD1 might be the D (5 bases). There are 15 residues in the CDR3. Deletions cut 1 base from V and 0 bases from J, with 7 bases between.

This clonotype came up many times. This chain links TRBV11-3 with TRBJ2-1, with D perhaps TRBD1 (6 bases). Trimming shortened V by 4 bases and J by 0 bases, and 22 bases separated the two germline ends. The CDR3 has 19 amino acids. Germline values: CDR1 SGHNT, CDR2 YENEEA. CDR3 amino acids: CASSSYRDTNAFSYNEQFF. In nucleotides, the CDR3 is TGTGCCAGCAGCTCCTACCGGGACACAAATGCTTTCTCCTACAATGAGCAGTTCTTC.